This T cell receptor beta chain appears in the sequencing data of a study of CD8 T cells in ankylosing spondylitis. There are 15 residues in the CDR3. Trimming at V came to 3 bases and at J to 5 bases, leaving 5 bases not matched to a gene. CDR1 is SQVTM and CDR2 is ANQGSEA in the germline V gene. Findings of the study overall: What seemed typical of ankylosing spondylitis blood was a TCR beta motif built from roughly eight highly homologous variants. From matched ankylosing spondylitis synovial fluid, disease-linked clones were reportedly recovered at significantly enriched levels. Certain motif variants had earlier been reported in reactive arthritis synovial fluid and blood.

This clonotype has just a few counts. Its antigen is not known. Quantitative molecular-barcoded 5'-RACE generated the TCR beta libraries. MiXCR, applied by TCRdb to the 5' RACE reads, yields one record per CDR3 protein. The table lists approximately 130,000 distinct CDR3 sequences, around 9% of them singletons. The chain recombines TRBV29-1 with TRBJ2-5; the match to TRBD2 covers 14 bases. The sequenced sample consisted of blood, either unsorted or a sorted T cell fraction (not recorded which). This clonotype was obtained from a male donor with ankylosing spondylitis or in good health (not recorded which). This CDR3 reads CSVDGTSGRTETQYF. CDR3 DNA sequence: TGCAGCGTTGACGGGACTAGCGGGAGAACGGAGACCCAGTACTTC.